The entry that follows covers one TCR beta chain sequence. Its antigen is still unknown. This specimen belongs to a study of OX40 agonist ivuxolimab in advanced cancers. Overall study findings and caveats: Expanded peripheral T-cell antigen specificity went undetermined.

Profiling relied on immunoSEQ multiplex PCR, and the TCRdb table lists in-frame clones only, not all of them. In the table there are tens of thousands of clones, approximately 87% of which are singletons. The CDR3 has 13 amino acids. V was clipped by 6 bases and J by 3 bases; unmatched bases: 3. Per the germline V gene, CDR1 is LNHDA and CDR2 is SQIVND (reference sequence). The chain combines TRBV19 with TRBJ2-7; 9 bases fit TRBD1. The TCR comes from an adult with an advanced solid tumor such as melanoma, head and neck, liver or kidney cancer. The input for sequencing was CD4+ or CD8+ T cells sorted from blood, taken in a trial of the OX40 agonist ivuxolimab. In nucleotides, the CDR3 is TGTGCCAGTAGGCGGGACAGGGACTACGAGCAGTACTTC. This sequence encodes CASRRDRDYEQYF.